The T cell receptor beta chain described here comes from a study of beta chain features in type 1 diabetes listed by TCRdb under 2018. Regarding the research as a whole: Mean age, gender distribution, total cell number and subset yield did not differ between patients and healthy donors. A total of 100 million to 110 million sorted cells were examined across all samples, and a strong correlation was observed between cell number per subset and RNA yield. The study compared the TCRB repertoires of sorted circulating CD4+ T cell subsets in recently diagnosed type 1 diabetes patients with those in matched healthy donors. Whereas all 28 donors provided naive and central memory subsets, regulatory and stem cell-like memory subsets were isolated from just 8 patients and about 8 healthy donors. Broader findings and caveats from the paper: PCR may preferentially amplify shorter templates, but because patient and control samples were amplified and corrected together, any resulting skew would affect both groups equally. Because small numbers of individuals were included in the HLA sub-analyses, any influence of HLA type on TCRB rearrangement was left unresolved. Because cDNA rather than genomic DNA was sequenced, highly expressing activated cells could have been over-represented, although no difference in activation and CD3 levels was found between groups. A moderate but significant shortening of TCRB CDR3 length was observed in type 1 diabetes patients in all four CD4+ subsets. The naive, central memory and regulatory TCRB repertoires appeared to resemble one another more closely among patients than among healthy donors. Patients with type 1 diabetes made fewer insertions and deleted more nucleotides at VDJ recombination sites, implying thymic rearrangement abnormalities.

A single peripheral blood draw of 90 to 150 mL on average was collected from each donor into heparinised tubes. A BD FACSAria II and a panel including CD45RO, CCR7, CD25, CD127, CD95 and CD27 were used to sort naive, central memory, regulatory and stem cell-like memory CD4+ T cells. All sorted populations exceeded 98% purity. PBMCs were isolated right away by Lymphoprep density gradient centrifugation and were stained directly, without culture. So that batch effects would be minimized, each experiment stained and sorted samples in pairs, pairing one healthy donor with one patient. The CDR3 has 15 amino acids, counting the end cysteine and phenylalanine. Only the CDR3 DNA is retained, 45 bases long and in frame from the first base. The junction carries 12 bases between V and J, which are trimmed by 3 bases and 2 bases respectively. The germline V gene provides CDR1 LGHNA and CDR2 YNFKEQ. The entire isolated RNA was reverse transcribed using the High Capacity cDNA Reverse Transcription Kit, and thus expressed TCRB transcripts were sequenced. Naive, central memory and regulatory T cell samples underwent deep immunoSEQ sequencing, averaging around 4 million total reads per sample. After sorted cells were lysed in RLT buffer, RNA was extracted with DNase-treated RNeasy Micro or Mini kits, with the choice depending on cell number. To prevent cross-contamination, every cell subset was processed on its own, while patient and healthy donor samples were processed together. TCRB sequences were amplified from cDNA with the immunoSEQ multiplex PCR, producing 87-bp fragments spanning the CDR3 region. Amplicons were sequenced on the Illumina HiSeq platform. As for how the authors treated the data: Synthetic template baselines were used to correct PCR bias computationally, reads within Hamming distance 2 were collapsed, and singletons that could not be merged were discarded. Reads were aligned to IMGT to assign V, D and J genes, CDR3 length, and insertions or deletions at six rearrangement sites. Within each subset, clonotype counts were normalized to the number of sorted cells before true diversity and Gini coefficients were calculated with the tcR R package. The overlap coefficient, calculated on TCRB nucleotide sequences, was used to quantify repertoire sharing. As a proxy for the pre-selection repertoire, out-of-frame TCRB sequences from naive cells were analyzed. TCRdb obtained this table from immuneACCESS and retained in-frame rearrangements with V and J assigned. These tables miss some clones; where compared with another copy, unresolved V genes account for less than half of the shortfall, and the remainder is unexplained. V and J calls and clone size are copied from that table; D and trimming were computed from the DNA. In all, the sample holds hundreds of thousands of clones, and 10% to 15% of those were seen once. The ten largest account for around 0.02% of the sample.

This clone was picked up a small number of times. No antigen is known for it. No base quality information exists; no much larger clone differs at one position. The chain uses TRBV4-2 and TRBJ2-3; perhaps TRBD1 is the D gene, with 6 bases matching. The origin of this receptor is a man between 18 and 35 years old in good health. Sequences were obtained from naive CD4+ T cells from blood. The sample's cell subset or site, from its label and the paper: true naive CD4+ T cells. The DNA sequence is as follows: TGTGCCAGCAGCCAGGGAACAGGGACCACAGATACGCAGTATTTT. Translation gives CASSQGTGTTDTQYF.